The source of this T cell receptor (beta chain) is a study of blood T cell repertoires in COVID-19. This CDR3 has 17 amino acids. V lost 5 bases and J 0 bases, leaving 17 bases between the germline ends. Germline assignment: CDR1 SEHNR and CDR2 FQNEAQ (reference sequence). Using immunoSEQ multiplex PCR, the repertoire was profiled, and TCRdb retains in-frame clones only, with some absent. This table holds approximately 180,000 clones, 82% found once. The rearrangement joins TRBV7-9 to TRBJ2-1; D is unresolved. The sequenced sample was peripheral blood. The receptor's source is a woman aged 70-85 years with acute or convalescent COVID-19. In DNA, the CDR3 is TGTGCCAGCAGCGAAAGGCTAGGTTTGAGCTCCTACAATGAGCAGTTCTTC. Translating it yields CASSERLGLSSYNEQFF.